This record concerns one T cell receptor beta chain sequence. These data belong to a study of control samples from healthy donors and cancer patients. Method: immunoSEQ multiplex PCR; TCRdb's copy keeps in-frame clones and lacks some. The table has 24,000 or so clones, approximately 85% seen once. This CDR3 has 14 residues. Germline lookup yields CDR1 KGHSH and CDR2 LQKENI. V shed 4 bases and J shed 2 bases, with 12 bases lying between them. This TCR came from a man in his 60s with head and neck cancer. Sequenced: PBMCs. V and J are TRBV18 and TRBJ2-7; TRBD2 might be the D (5 bases). This CDR3 reads CASSLALGAYEQYF. DNA for the CDR3: TGTGCCAGCTCACTAGCGTTAGGCGCCTACGAGCAGTACTTC.